Listed here is a single T cell receptor beta chain. No antigen is known for it. Clones were read by immunoSEQ multiplex PCR, and TCRdb kept only the in-frame ones, dropping some. The table lists 100,000 to 150,000 clones, 86% of them singletons. The germline V gene encodes CDR1 KGHSH and CDR2 LQKENI. CDR3 length: 14 residues. Trimming left V 3 bases short and J 1 base short, with 8 bases between. The donors were members of the validation cohort, which comprised about 120 subjects and was separate from the first cohort of several hundred subjects. The data were obtained in a study of cytomegalovirus exposure and HLA in healthy donors. Study-level background: It was reported in a later analysis that the 90 to 150 validation repertoires used the same platform as the approximately 670 first-cohort repertoires. Findings and caveats of the study: The TCR clusters that emerged in the first cohort tended, a later analysis found, to co-occur in the roughly 130 validation repertoires. The study put 160 or so TCR beta chains on its list as cytomegalovirus-associated.

The receptor was derived from a young man in good health and CMV-seronegative. The sequenced material came from PBMCs. The chain carries TRBV18 and TRBJ2-3; possibly TRBD2 for D (6 bases). This CDR3 reads CASSPRDGTDTQYF. Here the CDR3 DNA reads TGTGCCAGCTCACCGCGGGACGGCACAGATACGCAGTATTTT.